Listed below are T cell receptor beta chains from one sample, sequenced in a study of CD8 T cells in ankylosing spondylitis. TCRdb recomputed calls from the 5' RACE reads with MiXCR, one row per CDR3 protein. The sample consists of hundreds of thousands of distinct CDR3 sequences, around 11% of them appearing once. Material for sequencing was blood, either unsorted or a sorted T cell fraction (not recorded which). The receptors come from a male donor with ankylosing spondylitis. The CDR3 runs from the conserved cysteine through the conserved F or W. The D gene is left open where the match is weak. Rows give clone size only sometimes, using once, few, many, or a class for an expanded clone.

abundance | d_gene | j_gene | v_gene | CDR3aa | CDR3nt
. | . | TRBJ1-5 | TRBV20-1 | CSARAQYSNQPQHF | TGCAGTGCTAGAGCCCAGTATAGCAATCAGCCCCAGCATTTT
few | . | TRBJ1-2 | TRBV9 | CASSVEMRTRYTF | TGTGCCAGCAGCGTAGAAATGAGGACGCGCTACACCTTC
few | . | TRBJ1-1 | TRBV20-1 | CSARDLRATEAFF | TGCAGTGCTAGAGATCTCAGGGCCACTGAAGCTTTCTTT
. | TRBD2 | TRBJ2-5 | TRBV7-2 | CASSLFLTSGEETQYF | TGTGCCAGCAGCTTATTCCTGACTAGCGGGGAAGAGACCCAGTACTTC
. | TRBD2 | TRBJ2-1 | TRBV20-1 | CSASLGTSGRYNEQFF | TGCAGTGCTAGCCTCGGCACGAGCGGGAGGTACAATGAGCAGTTCTTC
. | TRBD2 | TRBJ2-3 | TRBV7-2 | CASSLRGLRGADTQYF | TGTGCCAGCAGCTTACGGGGACTACGTGGCGCAGATACGCAGTATTTT
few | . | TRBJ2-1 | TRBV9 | CASSVGASSYNEQFF | TGTGCCAGCAGCGTAGGCGCGAGCTCCTACAATGAGCAGTTCTTC
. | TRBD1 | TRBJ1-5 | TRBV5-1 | CASRQGDGQPQHF | TGCGCCAGTCGACAGGGGGACGGACAGCCCCAGCATTTT
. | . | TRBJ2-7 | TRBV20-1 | CSAHPVGGTYEQYF | TGCAGTGCTCATCCCGTCGGGGGTACCTACGAGCAGTACTTC
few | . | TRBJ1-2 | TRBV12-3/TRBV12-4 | CASSRTFGYGYTF | TGTGCCAGCAGTAGGACTTTCGGCTATGGCTACACCTTC
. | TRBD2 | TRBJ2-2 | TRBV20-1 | CSARVAGGTANTGELFF | TGCAGTGCTAGAGTAGCGGGGGGGACCGCGAACACCGGGGAGCTGTTTTTT
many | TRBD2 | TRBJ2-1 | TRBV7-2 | CASSLQLAGGYNEQFF | TGTGCCAGCAGCTTGCAACTAGCGGGAGGTTACAATGAGCAGTTCTTC
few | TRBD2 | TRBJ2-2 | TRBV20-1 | CSAMRELNTGELFF | TGCAGTGCTATGCGGGAGTTAAACACCGGGGAGCTGTTTTTT
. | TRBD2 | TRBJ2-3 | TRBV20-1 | CSAPQPSGTADTQYF | TGCAGTGCTCCACAGCCGAGCGGGACGGCAGATACGCAGTATTTT
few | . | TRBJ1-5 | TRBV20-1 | CSARDFRGYQPQHF | TGCAGTGCTAGAGATTTTAGAGGGTATCAGCCCCAGCATTTT
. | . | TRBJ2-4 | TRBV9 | CASSLGPGGKNIQYF | TGTGCCAGCAGCCTCGGACCCGGAGGCAAAAACATTCAGTACTTC
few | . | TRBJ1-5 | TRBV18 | CASSPRNGNQPQHF | TGTGCCAGCTCACCACGAAATGGCAATCAGCCCCAGCATTTT
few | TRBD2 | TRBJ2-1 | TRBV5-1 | CASSTGLADNEQFF | TGCGCCAGCAGCACGGGACTAGCCGACAATGAGCAGTTCTTC
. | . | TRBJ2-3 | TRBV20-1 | CSAVKRKGGPPSTDTQYF | TGCAGTGCTGTCAAAAGGAAGGGGGGCCCACCTAGCACAGATACGCAGTATTTT
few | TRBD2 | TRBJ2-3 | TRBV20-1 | CSARGGRGRSGTDTQYF | TGCAGTGCAAGAGGAGGGCGCGGGAGGAGCGGGACAGATACGCAGTATTTT
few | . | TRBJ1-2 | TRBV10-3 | CAIRSGPEYGYTF | TGTGCCATCAGATCAGGACCAGAATATGGCTACACCTTC
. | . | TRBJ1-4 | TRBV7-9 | CASSIRTLNEKLFF | TGTGCCAGCAGCATTCGGACCCTTAATGAAAAACTGTTTTTT
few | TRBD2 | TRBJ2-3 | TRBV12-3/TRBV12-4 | CASSLELAGGLDTQYF | TGTGCCAGCAGTTTAGAGCTAGCGGGAGGGTTAGATACGCAGTATTTT
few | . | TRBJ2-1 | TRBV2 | CASRSLVDEQFF | TGTGCCAGCAGGAGCCTGGTCGATGAGCAGTTCTTC
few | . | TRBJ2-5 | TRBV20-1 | CSAPLPGRGETQYF | TGCAGTGCTCCCCTGCCCGGAAGGGGGGAGACCCAGTACTTC
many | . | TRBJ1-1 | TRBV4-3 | CASSLGGSGTEAFF | TGCGCCAGCAGCCTCGGGGGCAGCGGCACTGAAGCTTTCTTT
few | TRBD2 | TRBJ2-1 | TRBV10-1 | CASSDLAASSYNEQFF | TGCGCCAGCAGCGATCTAGCGGCCAGCTCCTACAATGAGCAGTTCTTC
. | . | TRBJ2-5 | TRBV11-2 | CASSFSPGLLKETQYF | TGTGCCAGCAGCTTCTCCCCGGGACTGCTAAAAGAGACCCAGTACTTC
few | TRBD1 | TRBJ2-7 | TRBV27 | CASSWTGGLEQYF | TGTGCCAGCAGTTGGACAGGGGGGCTGGAGCAGTACTTC
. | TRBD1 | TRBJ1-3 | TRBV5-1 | CASSRSGTGHSGNTIYF | TGCGCCAGCAGCCGTAGTGGGACAGGCCACTCTGGAAACACCATATATTTT
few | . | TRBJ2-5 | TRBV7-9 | CASSFPGAEWETQYF | TGTGCCAGCAGCTTTCCAGGGGCGGAGTGGGAGACCCAGTACTTC
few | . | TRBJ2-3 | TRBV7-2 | CASSSDPGNTQYF | TGTGCCAGCAGCTCCGACCCTGGAAATACGCAGTATTTT
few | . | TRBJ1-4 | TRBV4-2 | CASSQQGGRHEKLFF | TGTGCCAGCAGCCAGCAAGGGGGTAGGCATGAAAAACTGTTTTTT
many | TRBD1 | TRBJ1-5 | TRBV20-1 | CSARYVGTVNQPQHF | TGCAGTGCTAGATATGTTGGGACAGTCAATCAGCCCCAGCATTTT
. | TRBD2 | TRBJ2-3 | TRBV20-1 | CSGPGRGGTDTQYF | TGCAGTGGACCTGGGCGGGGGGGCACAGATACGCAGTATTTT
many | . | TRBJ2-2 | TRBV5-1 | CATSRGNTGELFF | TGCGCCACATCCAGGGGGAACACCGGGGAGCTGTTTTTT
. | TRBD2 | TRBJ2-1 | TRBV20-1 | CSATPGTSRYNEQFF | TGCAGTGCTACCCCCGGGACTAGCAGATACAATGAGCAGTTCTTC
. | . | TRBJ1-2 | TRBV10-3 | CAISESLTDYGYTF | TGTGCCATCAGTGAGTCTTTGACAGACTATGGCTACACCTTC
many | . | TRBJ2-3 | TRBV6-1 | CASSPWGTDTQYF | TGTGCCAGCAGTCCCTGGGGGACAGATACGCAGTATTTT
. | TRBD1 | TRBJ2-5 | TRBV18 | CASSPPGQVQETQYF | TGTGCCAGCTCACCCCCGGGACAGGTACAAGAGACCCAGTACTTC
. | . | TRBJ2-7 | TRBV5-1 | CASLPGPNSRGAYEQYF | TGCGCCAGCCTACCGGGACCCAATTCAAGAGGAGCCTACGAGCAGTACTTC
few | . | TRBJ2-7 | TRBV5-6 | CASSFPPGGTYEQYF | TGTGCCAGCAGCTTTCCGCCAGGGGGGACCTACGAGCAGTACTTC
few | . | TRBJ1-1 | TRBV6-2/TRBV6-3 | CASFRSGRTEAFF | TGTGCCAGCTTCCGATCCGGCCGGACTGAAGCTTTCTTT
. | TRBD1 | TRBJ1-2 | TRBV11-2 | CASSLDGDRPKKYGYTF | TGTGCCAGCAGCTTAGATGGGGACAGGCCTAAAAAGTATGGCTACACCTTC
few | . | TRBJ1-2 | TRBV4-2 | CASRQVENRVGYGYTF | TGTGCCAGCCGCCAAGTTGAGAACAGGGTGGGCTATGGCTACACCTTC
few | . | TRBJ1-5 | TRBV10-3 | CAITQGFNQPQHF | TGTGCCATCACACAGGGTTTCAATCAGCCCCAGCATTTT
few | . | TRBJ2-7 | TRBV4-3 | CASSPKGGINSYEQYF | TGCGCCAGCAGCCCAAAGGGGGGGATTAACTCCTACGAGCAGTACTTC
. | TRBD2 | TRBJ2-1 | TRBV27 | CASSLRAIAGGPNNEQFF | TGTGCCAGCAGTTTACGGGCCATTGCGGGAGGGCCGAACAATGAGCAGTTCTTC
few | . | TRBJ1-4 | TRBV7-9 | CASSPTGASNEKLFF | TGTGCCAGCAGCCCGACGGGAGCCAGTAATGAAAAACTGTTTTTT